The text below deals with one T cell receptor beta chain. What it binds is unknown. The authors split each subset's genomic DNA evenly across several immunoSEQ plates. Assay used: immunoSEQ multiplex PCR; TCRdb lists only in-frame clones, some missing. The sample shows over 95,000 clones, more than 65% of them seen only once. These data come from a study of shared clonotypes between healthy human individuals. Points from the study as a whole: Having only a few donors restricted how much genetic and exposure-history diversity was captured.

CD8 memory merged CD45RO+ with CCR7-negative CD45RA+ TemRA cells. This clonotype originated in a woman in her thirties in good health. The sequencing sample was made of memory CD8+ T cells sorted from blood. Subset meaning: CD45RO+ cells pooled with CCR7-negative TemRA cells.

The chain's CDR3 is CASSPKTRYEQFF. The CDR3 DNA follows: TGTGCCAGCAGTCCTAAGACGCGTTATGAGCAGTTCTTC. This chain connects TRBV9 to TRBJ2-1; D is undetermined. Germline V CDR1 and CDR2: SGDLS, YYNGEE. CDR3 length: 13 residues. Trimming stripped 5 bases from V and 8 bases from J, with 14 bases between. The full variable domain, in which reference TRBV9 and TRBJ2-1 provide the parts outside the CDR3, is DSGVTQTPKHLITATGQRVTLRCSPRSGDLSVYWYQQSLDQGLQFLIQYYNGEERAKGNILERFSAQQFPDLHSELNLSSLELGDSALYFCASSPKTRYEQFFGPGTRLTVL.